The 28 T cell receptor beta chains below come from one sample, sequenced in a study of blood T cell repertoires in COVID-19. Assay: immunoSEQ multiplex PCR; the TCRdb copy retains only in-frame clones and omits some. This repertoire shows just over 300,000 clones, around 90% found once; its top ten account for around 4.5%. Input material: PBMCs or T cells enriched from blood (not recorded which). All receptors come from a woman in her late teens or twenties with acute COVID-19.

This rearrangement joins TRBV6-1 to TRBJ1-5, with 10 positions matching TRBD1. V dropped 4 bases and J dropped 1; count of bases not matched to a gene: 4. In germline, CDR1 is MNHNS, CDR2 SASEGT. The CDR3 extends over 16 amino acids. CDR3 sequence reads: CASSAGDRGSNQPQHF. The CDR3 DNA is TGTGCCAGCAGTGCCGGGGACAGGGGAAGCAATCAGCCCCAGCATTTT.

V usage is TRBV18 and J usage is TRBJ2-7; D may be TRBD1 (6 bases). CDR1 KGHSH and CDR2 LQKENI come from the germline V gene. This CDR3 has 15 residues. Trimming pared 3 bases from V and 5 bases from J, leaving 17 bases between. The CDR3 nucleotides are TGTGCCAGCTCACCCTCGCCAGGGGTAGGGAACGAGCAGTACTTC. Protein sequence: CASSPSPGVGNEQYF.

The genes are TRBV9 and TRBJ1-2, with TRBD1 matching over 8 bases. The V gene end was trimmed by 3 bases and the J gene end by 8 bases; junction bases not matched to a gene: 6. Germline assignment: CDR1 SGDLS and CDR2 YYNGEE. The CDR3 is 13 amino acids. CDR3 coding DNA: TGTGCCAGCAGCGGACGGACAGGGAAGGGCTACACCTTC. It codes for CASSGRTGKGYTF.

CDR3 region: CASSQLTQNTEAFF. DNA for the CDR3: TGTGCCAGCAGTCAACTAACACAGAACACTGAAGCTTTCTTT. V gene TRBV11-3 combines with J gene TRBJ1-1, with D unresolved. Germline-derived CDR1 and CDR2 are SGHNT and YENEEA. Deletions cut 6 bases from V and 1 base from J, with 12 bases between. The CDR3 totals 14 residues.

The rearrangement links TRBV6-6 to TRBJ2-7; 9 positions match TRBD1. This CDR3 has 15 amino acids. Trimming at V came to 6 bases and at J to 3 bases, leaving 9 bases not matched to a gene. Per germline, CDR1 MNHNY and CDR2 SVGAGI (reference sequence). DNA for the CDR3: TGTGCCAGCAGCCAACCGGGACAGGGACTCTACGAGCAGTACTTC. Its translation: CASSQPGQGLYEQYF.

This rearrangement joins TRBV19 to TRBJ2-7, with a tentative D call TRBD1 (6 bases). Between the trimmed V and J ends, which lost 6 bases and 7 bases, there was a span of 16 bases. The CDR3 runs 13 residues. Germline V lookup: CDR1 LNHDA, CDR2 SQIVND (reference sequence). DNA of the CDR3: TGTGCCAGTAGCCCACAGGGTCTGCGGGAGCAGTACTTC. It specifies CASSPQGLREQYF.

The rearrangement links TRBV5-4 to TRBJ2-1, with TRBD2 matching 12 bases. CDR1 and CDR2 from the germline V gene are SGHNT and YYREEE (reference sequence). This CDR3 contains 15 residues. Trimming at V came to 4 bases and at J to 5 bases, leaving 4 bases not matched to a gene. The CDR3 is CASSLGTSGHNEQFF. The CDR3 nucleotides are TGTGCCAGCAGCCTCGGGACTAGCGGGCACAATGAGCAGTTCTTC.

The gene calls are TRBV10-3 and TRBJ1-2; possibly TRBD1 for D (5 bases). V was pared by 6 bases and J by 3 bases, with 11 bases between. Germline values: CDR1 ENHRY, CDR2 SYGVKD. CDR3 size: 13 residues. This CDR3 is CAIRGLQDYGYTF. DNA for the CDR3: TGTGCCATCAGGGGATTACAGGACTATGGCTACACCTTC.

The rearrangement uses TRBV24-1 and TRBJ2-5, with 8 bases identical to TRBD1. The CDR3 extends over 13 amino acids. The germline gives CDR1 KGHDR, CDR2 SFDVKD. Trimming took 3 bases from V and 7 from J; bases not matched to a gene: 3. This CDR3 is CATSDGQGRTQYF. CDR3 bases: TGTGCCACCAGTGATGGACAGGGTCGGACCCAGTACTTC.

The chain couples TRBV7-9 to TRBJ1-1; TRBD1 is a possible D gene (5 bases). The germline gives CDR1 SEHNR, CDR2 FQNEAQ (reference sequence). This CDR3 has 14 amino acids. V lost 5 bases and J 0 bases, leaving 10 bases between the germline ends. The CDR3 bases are TGTGCCAGCAGCACGGGACTCTTGAACACTGAAGCTTTCTTT. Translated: CASSTGLLNTEAFF.

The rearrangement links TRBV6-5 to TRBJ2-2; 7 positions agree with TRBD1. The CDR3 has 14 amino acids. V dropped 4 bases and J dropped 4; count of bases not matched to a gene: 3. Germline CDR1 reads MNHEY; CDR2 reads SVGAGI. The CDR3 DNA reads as TGTGCCAGCAGTTCAGGGACAGCCACCGGGGAGCTGTTTTTT. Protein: CASSSGTATGELFF.

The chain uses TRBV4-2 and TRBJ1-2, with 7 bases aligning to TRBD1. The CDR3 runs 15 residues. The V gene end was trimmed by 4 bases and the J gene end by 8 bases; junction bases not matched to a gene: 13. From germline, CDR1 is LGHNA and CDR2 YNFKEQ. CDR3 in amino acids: CASSRAPTGFGGYTF. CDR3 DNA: TGTGCCAGCAGCCGCGCCCCGACAGGGTTTGGCGGCTACACCTTC.

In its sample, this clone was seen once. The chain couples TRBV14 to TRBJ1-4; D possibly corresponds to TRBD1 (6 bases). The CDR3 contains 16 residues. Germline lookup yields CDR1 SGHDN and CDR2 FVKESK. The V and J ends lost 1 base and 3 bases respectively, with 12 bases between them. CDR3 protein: CASSQGRQAPNEKLFF. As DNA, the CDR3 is TGTGCCAGCAGCCAAGGCCGACAGGCACCTAATGAAAAACTGTTTTTT.

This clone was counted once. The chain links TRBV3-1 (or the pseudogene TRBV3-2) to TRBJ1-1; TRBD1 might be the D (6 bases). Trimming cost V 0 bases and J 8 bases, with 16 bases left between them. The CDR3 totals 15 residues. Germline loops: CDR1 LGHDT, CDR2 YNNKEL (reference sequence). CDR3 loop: CASSQEGKSTGEAFF. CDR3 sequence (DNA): TGTGCCAGCAGCCAAGAAGGGAAGTCGACAGGCGAAGCTTTCTTT.

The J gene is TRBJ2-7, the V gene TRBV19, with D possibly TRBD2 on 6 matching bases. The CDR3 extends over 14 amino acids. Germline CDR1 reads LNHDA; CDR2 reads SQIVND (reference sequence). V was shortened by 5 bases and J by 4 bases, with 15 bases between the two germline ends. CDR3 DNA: TGTGCCAGTAGTTCCGGGAGCCTGCTTTACGAGCAGTACTTC. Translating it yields CASSSGSLLYEQYF.

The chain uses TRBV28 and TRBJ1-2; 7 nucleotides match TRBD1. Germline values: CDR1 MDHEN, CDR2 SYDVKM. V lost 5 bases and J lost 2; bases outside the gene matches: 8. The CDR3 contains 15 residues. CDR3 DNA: TGTGCCAGCAGTCCGTCAAGACAGGGAAACTATGGCTACACCTTC. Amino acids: CASSPSRQGNYGYTF.

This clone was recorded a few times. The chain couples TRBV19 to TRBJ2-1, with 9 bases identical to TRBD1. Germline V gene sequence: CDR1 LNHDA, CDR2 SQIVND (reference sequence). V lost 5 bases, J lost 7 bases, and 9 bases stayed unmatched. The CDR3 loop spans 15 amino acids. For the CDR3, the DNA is TGTGCCAGTAGTGCTCCCCTGGACAGGGGTAATGAGCAGTTCTTC. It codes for CASSAPLDRGNEQFF.

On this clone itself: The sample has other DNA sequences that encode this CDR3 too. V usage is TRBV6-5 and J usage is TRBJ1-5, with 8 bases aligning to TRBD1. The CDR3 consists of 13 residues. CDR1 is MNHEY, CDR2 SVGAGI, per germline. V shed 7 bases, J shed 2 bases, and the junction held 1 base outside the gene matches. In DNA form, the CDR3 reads TGTGCCAGCACGGGACAGGGCAATCAGCCCCAGCATTTT. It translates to CASTGQGNQPQHF.

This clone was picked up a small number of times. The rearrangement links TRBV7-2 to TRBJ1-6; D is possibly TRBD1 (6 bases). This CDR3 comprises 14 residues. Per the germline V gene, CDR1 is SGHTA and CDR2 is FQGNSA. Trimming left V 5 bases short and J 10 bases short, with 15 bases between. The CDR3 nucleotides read TGTGCCAGCAGCCCGACAGGTCTGAGCTCACCCCTCCACTTT. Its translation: CASSPTGLSSPLHF.

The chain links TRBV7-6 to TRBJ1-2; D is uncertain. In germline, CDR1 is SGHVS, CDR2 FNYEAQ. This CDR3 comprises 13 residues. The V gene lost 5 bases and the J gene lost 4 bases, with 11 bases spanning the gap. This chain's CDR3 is CASSPGQVYGYTF. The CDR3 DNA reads TGTGCCAGCAGCCCAGGCCAAGTCTATGGCTACACCTTC.

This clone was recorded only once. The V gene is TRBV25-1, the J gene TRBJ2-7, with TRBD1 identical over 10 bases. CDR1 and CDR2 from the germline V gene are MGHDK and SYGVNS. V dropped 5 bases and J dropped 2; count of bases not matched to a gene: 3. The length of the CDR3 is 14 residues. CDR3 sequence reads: CASSPGTGAYEQYF. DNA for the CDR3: TGTGCCAGCAGTCCCGGGACAGGGGCCTACGAGCAGTACTTC.

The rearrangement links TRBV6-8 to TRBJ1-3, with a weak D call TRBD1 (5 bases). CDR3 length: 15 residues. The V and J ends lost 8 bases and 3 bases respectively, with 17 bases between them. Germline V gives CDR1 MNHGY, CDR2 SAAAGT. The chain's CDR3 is CASPPRRASGNTIYF. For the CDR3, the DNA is TGTGCCAGCCCCCCCCGCAGGGCGAGTGGAAACACCATATATTTT.

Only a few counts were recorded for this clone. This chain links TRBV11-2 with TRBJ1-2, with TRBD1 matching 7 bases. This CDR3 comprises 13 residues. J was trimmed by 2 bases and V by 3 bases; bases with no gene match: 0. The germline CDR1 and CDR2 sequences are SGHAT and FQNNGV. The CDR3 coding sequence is TGTGCCAGCAGCTTGGACAGGAACTATGGCTACACCTTC. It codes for CASSLDRNYGYTF.

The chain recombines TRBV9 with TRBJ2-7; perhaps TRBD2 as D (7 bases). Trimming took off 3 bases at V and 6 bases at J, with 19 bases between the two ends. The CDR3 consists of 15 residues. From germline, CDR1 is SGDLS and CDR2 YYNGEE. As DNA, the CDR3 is TGTGCCAGCAGCGCTAAAGGGGGGGCAGGAGGCGAGCAGTACTTC. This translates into CASSAKGGAGGEQYF.

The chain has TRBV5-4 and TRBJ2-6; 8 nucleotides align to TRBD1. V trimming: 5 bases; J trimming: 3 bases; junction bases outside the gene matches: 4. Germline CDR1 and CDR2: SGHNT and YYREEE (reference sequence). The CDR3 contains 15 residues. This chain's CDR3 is CASSQGAYGANVLTF. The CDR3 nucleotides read TGTGCCAGCAGTCAGGGGGCGTATGGGGCCAACGTCCTGACTTTC.

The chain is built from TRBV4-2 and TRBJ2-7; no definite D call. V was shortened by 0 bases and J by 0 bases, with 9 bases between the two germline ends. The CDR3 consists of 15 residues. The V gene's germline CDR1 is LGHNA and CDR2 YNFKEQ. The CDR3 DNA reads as TGTGCCAGCAGCCAAGATGAAGCTAGCTCCTACGAGCAGTACTTC. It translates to CASSQDEASSYEQYF.

This CDR3 is CASSWNTGGPGSYNEQFF. The CDR3 DNA sequence: TGCGCCAGCAGCTGGAATACAGGGGGCCCCGGCTCCTACAATGAGCAGTTCTTC. This sequence joins TRBV5-1 and TRBJ2-1; 9 bases map to TRBD1. This CDR3 is 18 amino acids long. Trimming took 3 bases from V and 0 from J; bases not matched to a gene: 10. Germline assignment: CDR1 SGHRS and CDR2 YFSETQ.

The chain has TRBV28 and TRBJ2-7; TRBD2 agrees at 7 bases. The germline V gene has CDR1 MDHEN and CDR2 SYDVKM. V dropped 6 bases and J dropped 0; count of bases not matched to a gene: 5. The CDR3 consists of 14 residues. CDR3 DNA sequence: TGTGCCAGCAGCCCGAGCGGGGTCTCCTACGAGCAGTACTTC. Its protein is CASSPSGVSYEQYF.